This T cell receptor (beta chain) was profiled in a study of cytomegalovirus exposure and HLA in healthy donors. This clone was seen a few times. Its specificity is not known. The primer mix had 60 Vbeta and 13 Jbeta primers. Using immunoSEQ multiplex PCR, the repertoire was profiled, and TCRdb retains in-frame clones only, with some absent. The sample holds under 200,000 clones, 9.5% to 15% seen once. Study-wide points: The dataset shows that most TCR sequences were rare, while some public TCRs occurred in many donors. In a later analysis, fewer than 20,000 TCR beta sequences were associated with HLA alleles at 0.05 false discovery rate. In an earlier analysis, most TCR beta V segments were productive about 87% or about 30% of the time.

Sample: PBMCs. The receptor was isolated from a man in his fifties or sixties in good health and CMV-seropositive.

The CDR3 bases are TGCGCCAGCAGCCAAGGCTGGACAGTAAACACTGAAGCTTTCTTT. Protein: CASSQGWTVNTEAFF. The V and J genes are TRBV4-3 and TRBJ1-1, with D perhaps TRBD1 (6 bases). Trimming left V 1 base short and J 2 bases short, with 11 bases between. There are 15 residues in the CDR3. Germline loops: CDR1 LGHNA, CDR2 YSLEER.